This T cell receptor (beta chain) was sequenced during a study of T cells in tuberculosis. Broader study findings: Using the GMM-specific repertoire gave under 90% accuracy versus 70% with motifs. Selection depended on which cryopreserved specimens were available. Smaller alpha distances in active tuberculosis partly reflected shorter CDR3-alpha lengths.

Unsorted cryopreserved PBMC were sequenced, averaging approximately 100,000 T cells per clinical donor. In the case of this clone: Its antigen remains unidentified.

The protocol was immunoSEQ multiplex PCR, while the TCRdb copy is restricted to in-frame clones and leaves out a portion. The data show under 50,000 clones, approximately 95% seen once. The receptor's source is a donor aged 10-29 years with latent tuberculosis or without tuberculosis infection. Sequencing used PBMCs.

The CDR3 DNA sequence: TGTGCCAGCAGCTTAGACAGGGGCACTGAAGCTTTCTTT. This translates into CASSLDRGTEAFF. The genes are TRBV7-9 and TRBJ1-1; 7 bases are shared with TRBD1. The J segment lost 4 bases and the V segment lost 1 base, leaving 0 bases of the junction unmatched. The CDR3 is 13 residues long. Germline V gene sequence: CDR1 SEHNR, CDR2 FQNEAQ (reference sequence).